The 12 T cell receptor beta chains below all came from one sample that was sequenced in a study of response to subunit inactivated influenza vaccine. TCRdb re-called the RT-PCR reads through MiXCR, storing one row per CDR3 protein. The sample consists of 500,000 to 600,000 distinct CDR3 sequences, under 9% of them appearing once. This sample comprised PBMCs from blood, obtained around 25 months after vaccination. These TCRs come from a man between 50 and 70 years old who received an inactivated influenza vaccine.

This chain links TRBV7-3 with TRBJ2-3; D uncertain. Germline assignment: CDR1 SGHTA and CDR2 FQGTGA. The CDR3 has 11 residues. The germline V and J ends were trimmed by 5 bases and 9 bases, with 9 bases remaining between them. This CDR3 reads CASSIGQTQYF. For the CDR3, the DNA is TGTGCCAGCAGCATTGGGCAGACGCAGTATTTT.

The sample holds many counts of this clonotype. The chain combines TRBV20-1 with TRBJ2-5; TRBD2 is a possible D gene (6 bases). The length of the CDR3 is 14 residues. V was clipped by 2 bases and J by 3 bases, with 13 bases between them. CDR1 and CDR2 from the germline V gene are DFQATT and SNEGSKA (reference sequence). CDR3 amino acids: CSARLGSGEETQYF. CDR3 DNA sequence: TGCAGTGCTAGATTGGGTTCGGGGGAAGAGACCCAGTACTTC.

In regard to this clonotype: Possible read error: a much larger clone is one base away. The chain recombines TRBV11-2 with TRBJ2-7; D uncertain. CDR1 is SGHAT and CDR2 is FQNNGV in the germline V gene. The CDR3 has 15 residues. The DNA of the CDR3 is TGTACCAGCAGCCCCGTTAAGGTCTTGACCTACGAGCAGTACTTC. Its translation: CTSSPVKVLTYEQYF.

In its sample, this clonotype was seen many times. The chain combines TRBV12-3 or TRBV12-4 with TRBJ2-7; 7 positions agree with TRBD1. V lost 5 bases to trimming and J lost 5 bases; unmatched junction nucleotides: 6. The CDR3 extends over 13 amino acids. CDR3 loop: CASSTRTGDEQYF. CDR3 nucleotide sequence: TGTGCCAGCAGTACTAGGACAGGTGACGAGCAGTACTTC.

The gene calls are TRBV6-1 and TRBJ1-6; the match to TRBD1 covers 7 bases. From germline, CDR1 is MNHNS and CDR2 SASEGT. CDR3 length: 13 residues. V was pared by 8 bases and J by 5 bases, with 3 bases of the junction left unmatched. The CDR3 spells CASHRGDNSPLHF. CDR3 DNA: TGTGCCAGCCACAGGGGCGATAATTCACCCCTCCACTTT.

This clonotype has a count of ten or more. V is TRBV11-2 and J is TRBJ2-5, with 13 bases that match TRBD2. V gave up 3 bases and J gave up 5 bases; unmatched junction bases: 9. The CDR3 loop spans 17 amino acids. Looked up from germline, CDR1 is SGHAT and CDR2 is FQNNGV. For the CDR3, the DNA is TGTGCCAGCAGCTTGGGACTAGCGGGACATAGCGGGGAGACCCAGTACTTC. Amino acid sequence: CASSLGLAGHSGETQYF.

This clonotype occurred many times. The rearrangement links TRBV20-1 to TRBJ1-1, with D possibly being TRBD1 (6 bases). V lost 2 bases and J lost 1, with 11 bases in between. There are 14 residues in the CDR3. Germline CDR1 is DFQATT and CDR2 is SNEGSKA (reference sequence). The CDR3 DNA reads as TGCAGTGCTAGAAGGGGACACCCGAACACTGAAGCTTTCTTT. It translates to CSARRGHPNTEAFF.

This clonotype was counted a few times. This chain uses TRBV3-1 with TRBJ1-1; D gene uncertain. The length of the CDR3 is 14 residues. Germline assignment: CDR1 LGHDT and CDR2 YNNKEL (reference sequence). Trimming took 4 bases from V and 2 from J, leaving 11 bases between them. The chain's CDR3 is CASSRYFSNTEAFF. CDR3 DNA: TGTGCCAGCAGCCGGTACTTCTCCAACACTGAAGCTTTCTTT.

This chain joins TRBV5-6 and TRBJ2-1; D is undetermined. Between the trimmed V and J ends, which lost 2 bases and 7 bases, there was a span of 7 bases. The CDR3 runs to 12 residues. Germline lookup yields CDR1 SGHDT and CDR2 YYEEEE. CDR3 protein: CASSLPLNEQFF. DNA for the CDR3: TGTGCCAGCAGCTTACCCTTAAATGAGCAGTTCTTC.

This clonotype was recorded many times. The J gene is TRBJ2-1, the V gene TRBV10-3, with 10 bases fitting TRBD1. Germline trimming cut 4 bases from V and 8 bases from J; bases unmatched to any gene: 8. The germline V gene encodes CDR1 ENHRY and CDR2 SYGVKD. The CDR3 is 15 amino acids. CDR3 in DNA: TGTGCCATCAGTGTTACCGGGACAGGGGCCGATGAGCAGTTCTTC. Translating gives CAISVTGTGADEQFF.

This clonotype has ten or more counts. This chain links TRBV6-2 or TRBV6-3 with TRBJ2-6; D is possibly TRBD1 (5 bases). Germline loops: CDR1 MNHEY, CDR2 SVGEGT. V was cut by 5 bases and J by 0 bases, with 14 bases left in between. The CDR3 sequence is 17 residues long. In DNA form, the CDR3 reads TGTGCCAGCAGTCCACCCGCAGGGCTCTCTGGGGCCAACGTCCTGACTTTC. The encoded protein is CASSPPAGLSGANVLTF.

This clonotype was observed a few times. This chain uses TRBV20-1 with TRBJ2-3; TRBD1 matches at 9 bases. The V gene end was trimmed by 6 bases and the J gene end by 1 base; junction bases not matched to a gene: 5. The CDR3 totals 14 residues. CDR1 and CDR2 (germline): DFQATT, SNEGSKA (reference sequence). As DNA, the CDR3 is TGCAGTGCCCCGGGACAGGGTGGCACAGATACGCAGTATTTT. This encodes CSAPGQGGTDTQYF.